These 2 T cell receptor beta chains came from one sample sequenced in a study of CD8+CD57+ T cells in acquired aplastic anemia. Flow cytometry had shown expanded CD8+CD57+ cells in the patients chosen for sequencing. Profiles of TCR beta VDJ and CDR3 were generated from a genomic DNA template. TCRdb re-derived calls from the reads in MiXCR, one entry per CDR3 protein. There are about 120,000 distinct CDR3 sequences in the sample; about 60% occur only once, and roughly 32% lies in the top ten. The sequencing sample was made of sorted CD4+, CD8+, or CD8+CD57+ T cells (not recorded which) from PBMCs. The receptor source for this set is a human donor with aplastic anemia.

This clonotype was recorded only once. One end of the junction is discordant with germline, which a read error may explain. The genes are TRBV7-3 and TRBJ1-6; D unclear. This CDR3 is built from 12 residues. Per germline, CDR1 SGHTA and CDR2 FQGTGA. In DNA form, the CDR3 reads TGCGCCAGCAGCCAAGGAGGGTTCACCCTCCACTTT. It encodes CASSQGGFTLHF.

This clonotype was observed a handful of times. The chain employs TRBV10-2 and TRBJ1-1; the D gene is possibly TRBD1 (5 bases). The CDR3 covers 13 residues. V gave up 8 bases and J gave up 4 bases, with 14 bases separating them. CDR1 WSHSY and CDR2 SAAADI come from the germline V gene. In DNA, the CDR3 is TGCGCCAGCCGGAGGGGAGTTGGCACTGAAGCTTTCTTT. Protein product: CASRRGVGTEAFF.